Listed below are T cell receptor beta chains from one sample, sequenced in a study of prognosis after radiotherapy for stage I lung cancer. MiXCR, applied by TCRdb to the multiplex PCR reads, yields one record per CDR3 protein. The data hold tens of thousands of distinct CDR3 sequences, with around 27% observed a single time. Sample: PBMCs, taken before or after stereotactic body radiation therapy (not recorded which). The source of these receptors is a donor aged 50 or older with non-small cell lung cancer. Each CDR3 is given with its conserved first and last residue. The order of the fields is CDR3 protein, CDR3 DNA, V gene, clone size, D gene, J gene. A D gene is named only where the DNA matches it firmly. Size is stated for part of the rows, as once, few or many counts, or as a class when the clone is expanded.

cdr3_aa: CASRVRQDRNTGELFF
cdr3_nt: TGTGCCAGCAGAGTAAGACAGGACCGGAACACCGGGGAGCTGTTTTTT
v_call: TRBV6-1
clone_size: many
d_call: NA
j_call: TRBJ2-2

cdr3_aa: CASENAGGREQYF
cdr3_nt: TGTGCCAGCGAGAATGCAGGGGGACGCGAGCAGTACTTC
v_call: TRBV2
clone_size: many
d_call: TRBD1
j_call: TRBJ2-7

cdr3_aa: CASSQNLNYGYTF
cdr3_nt: TGTGCCAGCAGTCAAAACCTTAACTATGGCTACACCTTC
v_call: TRBV6-1
clone_size: many
d_call: NA
j_call: TRBJ1-2

cdr3_aa: CATSELTGQGKETQYF
cdr3_nt: TGTGCCACCAGTGAACTAACCGGACAGGGAAAAGAGACCCAGTACTTC
v_call: TRBV24-1
clone_size: many
d_call: TRBD1
j_call: TRBJ2-5

cdr3_aa: CASSRPGGYSGNTIYF
cdr3_nt: TGTGCCAGCAGCCGCCCGGGGGGCTACTCTGGAAACACCATATATTTT
v_call: TRBV3-1
clone_size: many
d_call: NA
j_call: TRBJ1-3

cdr3_aa: CASSQYSGRAAGNTIYF
cdr3_nt: TGTGCCAGCAGCCAATACTCAGGGAGAGCGGCAGGAAACACCATATATTTT
v_call: TRBV11-2
clone_size: NA
d_call: NA
j_call: TRBJ1-3

cdr3_aa: CASSRGSLYEQYF
cdr3_nt: TGTGCCAGCAGCCGAGGAAGTCTTTACGAGCAGTACTTC
v_call: TRBV7-9
clone_size: many
d_call: NA
j_call: TRBJ2-7

cdr3_aa: CASTTRVERGTSYNEQFF
cdr3_nt: TGTGCCAGCACTACAAGGGTTGAGCGGGGGACCTCCTACAATGAGCAGTTCTTC
v_call: TRBV6-8
clone_size: many
d_call: TRBD2
j_call: TRBJ2-1

cdr3_aa: CASSLSLQGSRTDTQYF
cdr3_nt: TGCGCCAGCAGCTTGTCCTTACAGGGGTCACGCACAGATACGCAGTATTTT
v_call: TRBV5-1
clone_size: many
d_call: TRBD1
j_call: TRBJ2-3

cdr3_aa: CAMGQGGWSNQPQHF
cdr3_nt: TGTGCCATGGGACAGGGGGGATGGAGCAATCAGCCCCAGCATTTT
v_call: TRBV6-2/TRBV6-3
clone_size: NA
d_call: TRBD1
j_call: TRBJ1-5

cdr3_aa: CASSPPLAAEQYF
cdr3_nt: TGTGCCAGCAGCCCCCCCCTAGCGGCCGAGCAGTACTTC
v_call: TRBV3-1
clone_size: many
d_call: TRBD2
j_call: TRBJ2-7

cdr3_aa: CASSLSGQRTNSPLHF
cdr3_nt: TGTGCCAGCAGTTTATCCGGACAGCGCACTAATTCACCCCTCCACTTT
v_call: TRBV12-3/TRBV12-4
clone_size: many
d_call: NA
j_call: TRBJ1-6

cdr3_aa: CASSVGQGNEKLFF
cdr3_nt: TGTGCCAGCAGCGTAGGTCAGGGGAATGAAAAACTGTTTTTT
v_call: TRBV9
clone_size: many
d_call: NA
j_call: TRBJ1-4

cdr3_aa: CASSSEGRSTNEKLFF
cdr3_nt: TGTGCCAGCAGTTCGGAAGGGAGGTCAACTAATGAAAAACTGTTTTTT
v_call: TRBV6-2/TRBV6-3
clone_size: many
d_call: NA
j_call: TRBJ1-4

cdr3_aa: CASDETGGLRLYGYTF
cdr3_nt: TGTGCCAGTGACGAGACAGGGGGCTTAAGACTCTATGGCTACACCTTC
v_call: TRBV6-2/TRBV6-3
clone_size: NA
d_call: TRBD1
j_call: TRBJ1-2

cdr3_aa: CATRQSINEKLFF
cdr3_nt: TGTGCCACTAGACAGAGTATTAATGAAAAACTGTTTTTT
v_call: TRBV19
clone_size: many
d_call: NA
j_call: TRBJ1-4

cdr3_aa: CASSYSQGAPYEQYF
cdr3_nt: TGTGCCAGCAGTTACTCACAGGGGGCACCCTACGAGCAGTACTTC
v_call: TRBV6-5
clone_size: many
d_call: TRBD1
j_call: TRBJ2-7

cdr3_aa: CASSEGLAGTGELFF
cdr3_nt: TGTGCCAGCAGCGAGGGACTAGCGGGGACCGGGGAGCTGTTTTTT
v_call: TRBV4-2
clone_size: many
d_call: TRBD2
j_call: TRBJ2-2

cdr3_aa: CASSRGEEQFF
cdr3_nt: TGTGCCAGCAGCAGGGGCGAGGAGCAGTTCTTC
v_call: TRBV7-8
clone_size: many
d_call: NA
j_call: TRBJ2-1

cdr3_aa: CTSSQGFTNEQFF
cdr3_nt: TGTACCAGCAGCCAGGGTTTTACCAATGAGCAGTTCTTC
v_call: TRBV6-1
clone_size: NA
d_call: NA
j_call: TRBJ2-1

cdr3_aa: CASSFSSLGGYGYTF
cdr3_nt: TGTGCCAGCAGTTTTTCCAGCCTAGGGGGATATGGCTACACCTTC
v_call: TRBV6-5
clone_size: many
d_call: NA
j_call: TRBJ1-2

cdr3_aa: CASRRTSGVGNSPLHF
cdr3_nt: TGTGCCAGCAGAAGGACCAGTGGCGTTGGTAATTCACCCCTCCACTTT
v_call: TRBV14
clone_size: many
d_call: NA
j_call: TRBJ1-6

cdr3_aa: CASSHGGSNQPQHF
cdr3_nt: TGTGCCAGCAGCCACGGGGGGAGCAATCAGCCCCAGCATTTT
v_call: TRBV6-1
clone_size: many
d_call: NA
j_call: TRBJ1-5

cdr3_aa: CASSLFFRTVNYGYTF
cdr3_nt: TGTGCCAGCAGCTTGTTCTTTAGGACGGTTAACTATGGCTACACCTTC
v_call: TRBV5-6
clone_size: many
d_call: NA
j_call: TRBJ1-2

cdr3_aa: CASSYRTGELFF
cdr3_nt: TGTGCCAGCAGTTACCGAACCGGGGAGCTGTTTTTT
v_call: TRBV6-5
clone_size: many
d_call: NA
j_call: TRBJ2-2

cdr3_aa: CASSPSPRDSYEQYF
cdr3_nt: TGTGCCAGCAGCCCAAGCCCGAGGGACTCCTACGAGCAGTACTTC
v_call: TRBV9
clone_size: many
d_call: NA
j_call: TRBJ2-7

cdr3_aa: CASSPNRGVTEAFF
cdr3_nt: TGTGCCAGCTCACCAAACAGGGGGGTCACTGAAGCTTTCTTT
v_call: TRBV18
clone_size: NA
d_call: TRBD1
j_call: TRBJ1-1

cdr3_aa: CASSEDHLQETQYF
cdr3_nt: TGTGCCAGCAGTGAGGATCACCTTCAAGAGACCCAGTACTTC
v_call: TRBV6-1
clone_size: many
d_call: NA
j_call: TRBJ2-5

cdr3_aa: CASRTSSNTGQLFF
cdr3_nt: TGTGCCAGCCGGACTAGCTCTAACACCGGGCAGCTGTTTTTT
v_call: TRBV6-1
clone_size: NA
d_call: TRBD2
j_call: TRBJ2-2

cdr3_aa: CASSSPGTANTEAFF
cdr3_nt: TGTGCCAGTAGTTCGCCAGGGACGGCGAACACTGAAGCTTTCTTT
v_call: TRBV19
clone_size: many
d_call: NA
j_call: TRBJ1-1

cdr3_aa: CASRGGRAVTGELFF
cdr3_nt: TGTGCCAGCAGGGGGGGGAGGGCGGTCACCGGGGAGCTGTTTTTT
v_call: TRBV6-2/TRBV6-3
clone_size: many
d_call: TRBD2
j_call: TRBJ2-2

cdr3_aa: CASSPGTGETQYF
cdr3_nt: TGTGCCAGCAGTCCTGGGACGGGGGAGACCCAGTACTTC
v_call: TRBV12-3/TRBV12-4
clone_size: many
d_call: NA
j_call: TRBJ2-5

cdr3_aa: CASSTGTIVVYNEQFF
cdr3_nt: TGTGCCAGCTCCACCGGAACTATCGTGGTTTACAATGAGCAGTTCTTC
v_call: TRBV11-2
clone_size: NA
d_call: NA
j_call: TRBJ2-1

cdr3_aa: CSARDPRAGELFF
cdr3_nt: TGCAGTGCTAGAGATCCCCGAGCCGGGGAGCTGTTTTTT
v_call: TRBV20-1
clone_size: many
d_call: NA
j_call: TRBJ2-2

cdr3_aa: CSARVKGERTDTQYF
cdr3_nt: TGCAGTGCTAGAGTTAAAGGAGAGCGAACAGATACGCAGTATTTT
v_call: TRBV20-1
clone_size: many
d_call: NA
j_call: TRBJ2-3

cdr3_aa: CASNRGNTEAFF
cdr3_nt: TGTGCCTCGAACAGGGGGAACACTGAAGCTTTCTTT
v_call: TRBV30
clone_size: many
d_call: TRBD1
j_call: TRBJ1-1

cdr3_aa: CASSHATGGSEAFF
cdr3_nt: TGTGCCAGCAGCCATGCTACAGGGGGCTCTGAAGCTTTCTTT
v_call: TRBV3-1
clone_size: many
d_call: TRBD1
j_call: TRBJ1-1

cdr3_aa: CASMDSENIQYF
cdr3_nt: TGTGCCAGCATGGACAGTGAAAACATTCAGTACTTC
v_call: TRBV12-3/TRBV12-4
clone_size: NA
d_call: NA
j_call: TRBJ2-4

cdr3_aa: CASSYGPAEFTDTQYF
cdr3_nt: TGTGCCAGCAGTTACGGGCCAGCGGAATTCACAGATACGCAGTATTTT
v_call: TRBV6-5
clone_size: many
d_call: NA
j_call: TRBJ2-3

cdr3_aa: CACTWGTSNTEAFF
cdr3_nt: TGTGCCTGCACCTGGGGGACCTCGAACACTGAAGCTTTCTTT
v_call: TRBV5-5
clone_size: many
d_call: NA
j_call: TRBJ1-1

cdr3_aa: CASSQAPGTGSPLHF
cdr3_nt: TGTGCCAGCAGCCAAGCCCCCGGGACAGGTTCACCCCTCCACTTT
v_call: TRBV3-1
clone_size: many
d_call: TRBD1
j_call: TRBJ1-6

cdr3_aa: CASSAGLAGRTGELFF
cdr3_nt: TGTGCCAGCTCGGCGGGACTAGCGGGGAGGACCGGGGAGCTGTTTTTT
v_call: TRBV12-3/TRBV12-4
clone_size: many
d_call: TRBD2
j_call: TRBJ2-2

cdr3_aa: CATSGQGSEAFF
cdr3_nt: TGTGCCACCTCCGGACAGGGAAGTGAAGCTTTCTTT
v_call: TRBV24-1
clone_size: many
d_call: TRBD1
j_call: TRBJ1-1

cdr3_aa: CASSPGTGKAFF
cdr3_nt: TGTGCCAGCAGTCCAGGGACAGGGAAAGCTTTCTTT
v_call: TRBV12-3/TRBV12-4
clone_size: NA
d_call: TRBD1
j_call: TRBJ1-1

cdr3_aa: CASSPIVNTDTQYF
cdr3_nt: TGTGCCAGCAGCCCCATCGTTAACACAGATACGCAGTATTTT
v_call: TRBV3-1
clone_size: many
d_call: NA
j_call: TRBJ2-3

cdr3_aa: CASSSLQGNSYGYTF
cdr3_nt: TGTGCCAGCAGTTCGCTACAGGGGAATAGCTATGGCTACACCTTC
v_call: TRBV6-5
clone_size: many
d_call: TRBD1
j_call: TRBJ1-2

cdr3_aa: CASSLRDADTQYF
cdr3_nt: TGTGCCAGCTCACTTAGGGACGCAGATACGCAGTATTTT
v_call: TRBV18
clone_size: many
d_call: NA
j_call: TRBJ2-3

cdr3_aa: CASSFLLRISGETQYF
cdr3_nt: TGTGCCAGCAGTTTTCTTTTGAGGATTTCGGGAGAGACCCAGTACTTC
v_call: TRBV28
clone_size: many
d_call: NA
j_call: TRBJ2-5

cdr3_aa: CASKPLAAEDTQYF
cdr3_nt: TGTGCCAGCAAGCCCCTAGCGGCGGAAGATACGCAGTATTTT
v_call: TRBV2
clone_size: many
d_call: TRBD2
j_call: TRBJ2-3

cdr3_aa: CASSAGTSGAGELFF
cdr3_nt: TGCGCCAGCAGTGCCGGGACTAGCGGGGCCGGGGAGCTGTTTTTT
v_call: TRBV10-2
clone_size: many
d_call: TRBD2
j_call: TRBJ2-2

cdr3_aa: CSSGGLKNIQYF
cdr3_nt: TGCAGCAGCGGCGGGCTCAAAAACATTCAGTACTTC
v_call: TRBV20-1
clone_size: many
d_call: NA
j_call: TRBJ2-4

cdr3_aa: CASSYSTGPQVYTIYF
cdr3_nt: TGTGCCAGCAGTTACTCGACCGGGCCGCAGGTGTACACCATATATTTT
v_call: TRBV6-5
clone_size: many
d_call: NA
j_call: TRBJ1-3

cdr3_aa: CSARLRPAVNIQYF
cdr3_nt: TGCAGTGCTAGACTCCGACCGGCAGTAAACATTCAGTACTTC
v_call: TRBV20-1
clone_size: many
d_call: NA
j_call: TRBJ2-4

cdr3_aa: CASSFGGTGTYEQYF
cdr3_nt: TGTGCCAGCAGTTTCGGTGGGACGGGGACCTACGAGCAGTACTTC
v_call: TRBV12-3/TRBV12-4
clone_size: many
d_call: NA
j_call: TRBJ2-7

cdr3_aa: CASSALAVYNEQFF
cdr3_nt: TGTGCCAGCAGCGCCCTAGCGGTTTACAATGAGCAGTTCTTC
v_call: TRBV7-2
clone_size: many
d_call: TRBD2
j_call: TRBJ2-1